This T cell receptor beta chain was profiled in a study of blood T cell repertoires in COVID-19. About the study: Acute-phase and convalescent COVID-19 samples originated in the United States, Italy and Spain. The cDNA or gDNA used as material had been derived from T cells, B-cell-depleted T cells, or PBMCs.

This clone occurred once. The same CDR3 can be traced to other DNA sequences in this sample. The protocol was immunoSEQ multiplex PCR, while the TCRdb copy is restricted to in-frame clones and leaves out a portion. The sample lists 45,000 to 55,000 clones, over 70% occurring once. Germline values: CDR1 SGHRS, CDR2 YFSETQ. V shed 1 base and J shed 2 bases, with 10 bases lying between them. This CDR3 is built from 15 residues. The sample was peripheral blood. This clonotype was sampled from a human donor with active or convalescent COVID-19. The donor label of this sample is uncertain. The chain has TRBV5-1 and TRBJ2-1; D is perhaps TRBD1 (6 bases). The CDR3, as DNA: TGCGCCAGCAGCTTGACAGGGACGGCCTACAATGAGCAGTTCTTC. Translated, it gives CASSLTGTAYNEQFF.